The rows below give T cell receptor beta chains drawn from one sample of a study of cytomegalovirus exposure and HLA in healthy donors. Profiled with immunoSEQ multiplex PCR; TCRdb holds only in-frame clones, not every one. The sample contains about 120,000 clones, under 85% of which appear only once. The sequenced sample was PBMCs. Receptors originate from a male donor in good health and CMV-seropositive. CDR3s include the opening cysteine and the closing phenylalanine or tryptophan. Each record gives: D gene, J gene, V gene, clone size, CDR3 DNA, CDR3 protein. D genes are given only for firm matches. Size tells how often a clone was seen (once, few, many) or the class of an expanded clone, and some rows leave it out.

>TRBD1|TRBJ2-7|TRBV5-1|NA
TGCGCCAGCAGCTCCGGGACAGGGACCTACGAGCAGTACTTC
CASSSGTGTYEQYF
>NA|TRBJ2-3|TRBV5-5|NA
TGTGCCAGCAGCTTCTCGCGGGGATTAGGGACAGATACGCAGTATTTT
CASSFSRGLGTDTQYF
>NA|TRBJ2-3|TRBV19|NA
TGTGCCAGTAGTATAGGGCGGGTACCGGATAGCACAGATACGCAGTATTTT
CASSIGRVPDSTDTQYF
>NA|TRBJ2-5|TRBV7-9|few
TGTGCCAGCCGACAGTTCCAAGAGACCCAGTACTTC
CASRQFQETQYF
>TRBD1|TRBJ2-1|TRBV27|few
TGTGCCAGTAAAAGACCGGGACAGGGGGCCCATGAGCAGTTCTTC
CASKRPGQGAHEQFF
>NA|TRBJ1-4|TRBV28|NA
TGTGCCAGCAGTTTACCCCTTAATGAAAAACTGTTTTTT
CASSLPLNEKLFF
>NA|TRBJ1-2|TRBV7-9|NA
TGTTCCAGCAGCTTCCGGGACACCGTTTCGGGCTACACCTTC
CSSSFRDTVSGYTF
>TRBD1|TRBJ1-2|TRBV6-1|NA
TGTGCCAGCAGCCAAACAGGGGGCTATGGCTACACCTTC
CASSQTGGYGYTF
>TRBD1|TRBJ2-3|TRBV15|NA
TGTGCCACCAGCAGAGAAAGACAGGGACCCGATACGCAGTATTTT
CATSRERQGPDTQYF
>NA|TRBJ2-1|TRBV5-1|NA
TGCGCCAGCAGCTCTGGACAGTCCTACAATGAGCAGTTCTTC
CASSSGQSYNEQFF
>TRBD2|TRBJ2-5|TRBV7-9|NA
TGTGCCAGCAGCTTAGAGGCCGGCGGGAGGGAGACCCAGTACTTC
CASSLEAGGRETQYF
>NA|TRBJ2-7|TRBV5-5|NA
TGTGCCAGCAGCTTGGGTTCAGCCTACGAGCAGTACTTC
CASSLGSAYEQYF
>TRBD2|TRBJ2-1|TRBV10-2|NA
TGCGCCAGCACCGAAAGGACTAGCGGCCGCTCCTACAATGAGCAGTTCTTC
CASTERTSGRSYNEQFF
>NA|TRBJ1-1|TRBV6-1|once
TGTGCCAGCAGTGACAGGGGCACTGAAGCTTTCTTT
CASSDRGTEAFF
>NA|TRBJ2-7|TRBV7-9|NA
TGTGCCAGCAGCTCCCGAACAGGGACGGCGGTTGAAGAGCAGTACTTC
CASSSRTGTAVEEQYF
>NA|TRBJ2-1|TRBV27|NA
TGTGCCAGCAGCCCTCGGCAGCCCGTAGCGGAGCTCTACAATGAGCAGTTCTTC
CASSPRQPVAELYNEQFF
>TRBD2|TRBJ2-1|TRBV14|NA
TGTGCCAGCAGCCAAGAGGGCCTAGCGGGAATGCTAGGTTCCTACAATGAGCAGTTCTTC
CASSQEGLAGMLGSYNEQFF
>NA|TRBJ2-3|TRBV14|NA
TGTGCCAGCAGCCTCATTCTAGCAGATACGCAGTATTTT
CASSLILADTQYF
>TRBD1|TRBJ2-7|TRBV7-8|few
TGTGCCAGCAGCTCCACGACAGGGGGCACCTACGAGCAGTACTTC
CASSSTTGGTYEQYF
>NA|TRBJ2-7|TRBV27|NA
TGTGCCAGCAGCCATGGAGGAAACGAGCAGTACTTC
CASSHGGNEQYF
>NA|TRBJ2-7|TRBV7-2|NA
TGTGCCAGCAGCTTCGGGGGTAGGAGCTCCTACGAGCAGTACTTC
CASSFGGRSSYEQYF
>NA|TRBJ2-5|TRBV5-1|NA
TGCGCCAGCAGCTTGGACAGACACCAAGAGACCCAGTACTTC
CASSLDRHQETQYF
>TRBD1|TRBJ1-6|TRBV27|NA
TGTGCCAGCAGTTTACGAGGACAGGATAATTCACCCCTCCACTTT
CASSLRGQDNSPLHF
>TRBD2|TRBJ2-5|TRBV28|NA
TGTGCCAGCCTCCCCGGGAGGGAGTACCAAGAGACCCAGTACTTC
CASLPGREYQETQYF
>NA|TRBJ2-7|TRBV5-1|NA
TGCGCCAGCAGCTTGGCCGGAGGAACGGTCCCCTACGAGCAGTACTTC
CASSLAGGTVPYEQYF
>NA|TRBJ1-2|TRBV5-4|once
TGTGCCAGCAGCCCAGAGTCGACAGCATACTTCTATGGCTACACCTTC
CASSPESTAYFYGYTF
>NA|TRBJ2-3|TRBV27|few
TGTGCCAGCAGTTTCGCCGGGGATACGCAGTATTTT
CASSFAGDTQYF
>TRBD2|TRBJ2-3|TRBV4-2|once
TGTGCCAGCATCCCTCGTAGCGGGAGGGGCTCAGATACGCAGTATTTT
CASIPRSGRGSDTQYF
>TRBD1|TRBJ2-1|TRBV6-6|NA
TGTGCCAGCATGGGACAGGGCTCCTACAATGAGCAGTTCTTC
CASMGQGSYNEQFF
>NA|TRBJ2-5|TRBV30|NA
TGTGCCTGGGCCACTAGCAGCACTCAAGAGACCCAGTACTTC
CAWATSSTQETQYF